A selection of T cell receptor beta chains follows, all from one sample in a study of tumor-infiltrating lymphocytes in oesophageal squamous cell carcinoma. TCRdb processed the PCR reads anew with MiXCR; each CDR3 protein has one entry. This sample yields just over 8,500 distinct CDR3 sequences, of which 60% to 70% are seen a single time; 36% belongs to the top ten. Material: esophageal tumor tissue. These TCRs come from a female donor with esophageal squamous cell carcinoma. Each CDR3 is given with its conserved first and last residue. The order of the fields is clone size, V gene, CDR3 length, J gene, CDR3 protein. Rows give clone size only sometimes, using once, few, many, or a class for an expanded clone.

.	TRBV18	13	TRBJ1-1	CASSSGTGSEAFF
medium-sized	TRBV11-2	12	TRBJ2-2	CASSFMTGELFF
.	TRBV25-1	18	TRBJ2-1	CASRGEGSGKPSYNEQFF
medium-sized	TRBV6-1	15	TRBJ2-7	CASNRGLAGVVEQYF
once	TRBV7-4	14	TRBJ2-1	CASSFWLAYNEQFF
.	TRBV6-6	16	.	CASSYSSGAISYEQYF
large	TRBV28	15	TRBJ2-7	CASSLDYGGNYEQYF
.	TRBV7-3	15	.	CASSSTGGAWETQYF
few	TRBV6-1	16	TRBJ2-3	CASSYAGFANTGELYF
.	TRBV11-3	15	TRBJ2-1	CASSLGTSGLDEQFF
.	TRBV24-1	16	TRBJ2-3	CATSDRTSGSLDTQYF
.	TRBV28	17	TRBJ2-7	CASSFLAGGRDTGELYF
many	TRBV6-6	16	TRBJ2-1	CASSYSLPESYNEQFF
.	TRBV24-1	16	TRBJ2-3	CATSPLRSSSTDTQYF
.	TRBV7-9	14	TRBJ2-7	CASSLDLELDEQYF
.	TRBV7-8	15	TRBJ2-3	CASRPDTSTTDTQYF
.	TRBV7-8	13	TRBJ1-1	CASSWTGGTEAFF
few	TRBV4-1	14	TRBJ2-7	CASSLRTGSYEQYF
.	TRBV6-1	18	TRBJ2-4	CASKGGGMTSGRLNIQYF
once	TRBV2	15	TRBJ2-5	CASSNPGLGRETQYF
.	TRBV7-3	14	TRBJ2-1	CASSWGGPNNEQFF
.	TRBV18	13	.	CASSMARDFEQYF
.	TRBV6-1	15	TRBJ2-7	CASSDPIRGSYEQYF
.	TRBV7-9	16	TRBJ2-3	CASSFLSSGRADTQYF
.	TRBV7-3	18	.	CASSLSPGLAGVTGELFF
.	TRBV7-2	15	.	CASSLGGQGYNEQFF
few	TRBV7-2	15	.	CASSFISGTQETQYF
.	TRBV11-2	14	TRBJ2-1	CASSRGSSYNEQFF
.	TRBV7-8	13	TRBJ1-2	CASSLWRESGYTF
.	TRBV7-6	18	TRBJ2-1	CASSLRRGDSLGYNEQFF
.	TRBV10-3	17	TRBJ1-5	CAISESWGQLSNQPQHF
.	TRBV7-4	13	TRBJ2-5	CASSLPRVETQYF
.	TRBV7-4	15	.	CASSLGGNGGGELFF
.	TRBV7-2	15	.	CASSEGLAGGDTQYF
.	TRBV12-3/TRBV12-4	18	TRBJ2-2	CASSLALVAGGITGELFF
.	TRBV5-5	14	TRBJ2-7	CASSRTSGDYEQYF
.	TRBV7-8	18	TRBJ2-7	CASSLARAGGRVLYEQYF
few	TRBV28	14	TRBJ1-2	CASRPDRVGYGYTF
medium-sized	TRBV7-2	14	TRBJ2-3	CASSPLGRTDTQYF
few	TRBV6-1	12	TRBJ2-3	CASSRSRDTQYF
.	TRBV24-1	18	TRBJ2-6	CATSDPRDSNSGANVLTF
.	TRBV7-2	16	TRBJ2-1	CASSLGRTSGYNEQFF
.	TRBV7-3	15	TRBJ1-2	CASSLTRGSNYGYTF
.	TRBV6-1	14	.	CASSEYNRQETQYF
.	TRBV6-6	17	.	CASQGQGRWNLQETQYF
.	TRBV6-5	13	.	CASRDRVNSPLHF
few	TRBV6-1	11	TRBJ1-2	CASSPGYGYTF
few	TRBV7-4	14	TRBJ2-7	CASSYGRGSYEQYF
.	TRBV7-3	17	TRBJ2-3	CASSLPRTSEFLDTQYF
.	TRBV7-2	17	.	CASSLDSLARPYNEQFF
.	TRBV7-9	16	TRBJ2-1	CASSPRKRGAYNEQFF